The rows below give T cell receptor beta chains drawn from one sample of a study of cytomegalovirus exposure and HLA in healthy donors. The assay was immunoSEQ multiplex PCR, and TCRdb's table has in-frame clones only and misses some. This specimen shows 150,000 to 200,000 clones; the ten leading clones hold around 0.8%. Input material: PBMCs. The receptors shown here come from a woman aged 18-29 years in good health and CMV-seropositive. Each CDR3 is given with its conserved first and last residue. A D gene is named only where the DNA matches it firmly.

j_call d_call v_call cdr3_aa cdr3_nt
TRBJ2-1 TRBD2 TRBV29-1 CSVLIAGGPSYNEQFF TGCAGCGTTCTTATAGCGGGGGGACCCTCCTACAATGAGCAGTTCTTC
TRBJ2-1 - TRBV14 CASSQDAGATYNEQFF TGTGCCAGCAGCCAGGACGCGGGGGCCACCTACAATGAGCAGTTCTTC
TRBJ2-2 TRBD2 TRBV18 CASSPTGTSTGELFF TGTGCCAGCTCACCAACCGGGACTAGCACCGGGGAGCTGTTTTTT
TRBJ1-1 - TRBV28 CAGSTGMNTEAFF TGTGCCGGATCGACAGGCATGAACACTGAAGCTTTCTTT
TRBJ1-3 - TRBV6-5 CASSHGGSGNTIYF TGTGCCAGCAGTCACGGGGGGTCCGGAAACACCATATATTTT
TRBJ2-3 TRBD2 TRBV27 CASSSGLARDRTDTQYF TGTGCCAGCAGTTCCGGACTAGCCCGCGACCGTACAGATACGCAGTATTTT
TRBJ1-2 TRBD1 TRBV4-2 CASSQPDRDLHDYTF TGTGCCAGCAGCCAACCAGACAGGGACCTACACGACTACACCTTC
TRBJ2-5 TRBD2 TRBV6-1 CASRSATSGPGTQYF TGTGCCAGCAGAAGTGCCACTAGCGGGCCTGGGACCCAGTACTTC
TRBJ2-3 TRBD2 TRBV19 CASSTPGLAGTDTQYF TGTGCCAGTAGTACCCCAGGACTAGCGGGTACAGATACGCAGTATTTT
TRBJ2-7 - TRBV5-4 CASSPAAEYEQYF TGTGCCAGCAGCCCGGCGGCCGAATACGAGCAGTACTTC
TRBJ2-2 - TRBV19 CASSVIEMNTGELFF TGTGCCAGTAGCGTTATCGAGATGAACACCGGGGAGCTGTTTTTT
TRBJ1-2 TRBD1 TRBV30 CAWRKQGLNGYTF TGTGCCTGGAGAAAACAGGGGTTGAATGGCTACACCTTC
TRBJ1-2 TRBD1 TRBV18 CASSLTTGFDGYTF TGTGCCAGCTCACTAACGACAGGGTTTGATGGCTACACCTTC
TRBJ2-1 TRBD2 TRBV27 CASRLAESSYNEQFF TGTGCCAGCAGGCTAGCGGAGAGCTCCTACAATGAGCAGTTCTTC
TRBJ2-6 TRBD2 TRBV2 CASSEGLLTGANVLTF TGTGCCAGCAGTGAGGGACTACTCACTGGGGCCAACGTCCTGACTTTC
TRBJ2-5 TRBD2 TRBV6-5 CASSSGGGREQYF TGTGCCAGCAGTTCCGGCGGGGGGCGAGAGCAGTACTTC
TRBJ1-2 - TRBV7-2 CASSKTGRVEGYTF TGTGCCAGCAGCAAAACAGGGAGGGTTGAAGGCTACACCTTC
TRBJ2-3 - TRBV2 CASRLNRQVYTDTQYF TGTGCCAGCAGACTCAACCGACAGGTCTACACAGATACGCAGTATTTT
TRBJ2-2 TRBD1 TRBV5-6 CASSPGQKLSTGELFF TGTGCCAGCAGCCCGGGACAGAAGCTGAGCACCGGGGAGCTGTTTTTT
TRBJ2-3 - TRBV5-5 CASSSVVYSTDTQYF TGTGCCAGCAGCTCAGTGGTTTATAGCACAGATACGCAGTATTTT
TRBJ1-2 - TRBV6-5 CASYRVVYGYTF TGTGCCAGTTACAGGGTTGTCTATGGCTACACCTTC
TRBJ2-3 - TRBV4-1 CASSQVGGFSTDTQYF TGCGCCAGCAGCCAAGTGGGAGGCTTCAGCACAGATACGCAGTATTTT
TRBJ2-7 - TRBV19 CASSIGTGATYEQYF TGTGCCAGTAGTATAGGAACGGGAGCAACCTACGAGCAGTACTTC
TRBJ2-5 - TRBV7-9 CASSSRGFSQETQYF TGTGCCAGCAGCTCTAGGGGGTTTTCCCAAGAGACCCAGTACTTC
TRBJ1-2 - TRBV11-2 CASSLSPGDYLGYTF TGTGCCAGCAGCTTATCCCCAGGGGATTACTTAGGCTACACCTTC
TRBJ1-3 - TRBV9 CASSAYSRTGSGNTIYF TGTGCCAGCAGCGCATACTCCCGAACGGGCTCTGGAAACACCATATATTTT
TRBJ2-2 TRBD2 TRBV5-4 CASSLAGGPNTGELFF TGTGCCAGCAGCTTAGCGGGAGGCCCTAACACCGGGGAGCTGTTTTTT
TRBJ1-1 TRBD1 TRBV10-3 CAISERTGLGTEAFF TGTGCCATCAGTGAGAGGACAGGGTTGGGCACTGAAGCTTTCTTT
TRBJ2-7 TRBD2 TRBV5-8 CASSFALAASYEQYF TGTGCCAGCAGCTTCGCCCTAGCGGCCTCCTACGAGCAGTACTTC
TRBJ1-6 - TRBV5-4 CASSHLGGGGTENSPLHF TGTGCCAGCAGCCACCTCGGGGGAGGAGGAACGGAGAATTCACCCCTCCACTTT
TRBJ2-7 - TRBV6-1 CASSAQATYEQYF TGTGCCAGCAGTGCGCAAGCAACCTACGAGCAGTACTTC
TRBJ2-5 - TRBV7-7 CASSLALAAQETQYF TGTGCCAGCAGCTTAGCGCTAGCAGCCCAAGAGACCCAGTACTTC
TRBJ2-6 - TRBV11-3 CASSLDSSGANVLTF TGTGCCAGCAGCTTAGACAGCTCTGGGGCCAACGTCCTGACTTTC
TRBJ2-6 - TRBV21-1 CASSKEGQDSGANVLTF TGTGCCAGCAGCAAAGAGGGACAGGACTCTGGGGCCAACGTCCTGACTTTC
TRBJ1-2 TRBD1 TRBV2 CASSVQGGYGYTF TGTGCCAGCAGTGTGCAGGGGGGCTATGGCTACACCTTC
TRBJ1-6 - TRBV30 CAWSDVRPDSNSPLHF TGTGCCTGGAGTGATGTCAGGCCTGATTCTAATTCACCCCTCCACTTT
TRBJ1-5 - TRBV30 CAWSVNYGQPQHF TGTGCCTGGAGTGTGAACTACGGTCAGCCCCAGCATTTT
TRBJ2-2 TRBD2 TRBV18 CASSPLASGSNTGELFF TGTGCCAGCTCACCACTGGCTAGCGGGAGTAACACCGGGGAGCTGTTTTTT
TRBJ1-2 TRBD1 TRBV5-1 CASSLAPGGYGYTF TGCGCCAGCAGCTTGGCCCCAGGGGGATATGGCTACACCTTC
TRBJ1-5 - TRBV19 CASSLDRNQPQHF TGTGCCAGTAGTCTCGACAGGAATCAGCCCCAGCATTTT
TRBJ1-2 - TRBV10-3 CAISESSGGGNYGYTF TGTGCCATCAGTGAAAGTAGCGGGGGGGGCAACTATGGCTACACCTTC
TRBJ2-7 - TRBV6-5 CASSYAQGGPYEQYF TGTGCCAGCAGTTACGCACAGGGCGGACCTTACGAGCAGTACTTC
TRBJ1-4 - TRBV6-1 CASSERTQGKLFF TGTGCCAGCAGTGAACGTACACAGGGAAAACTGTTTTTT
TRBJ2-7 TRBD1 TRBV30 CAAGQVGQYF TGTGCCGCCGGACAGGTAGGGCAGTACTTC
TRBJ2-3 - TRBV5-1 CASSPREVDTQYF TGCGCTAGCAGCCCGAGGGAGGTAGATACGCAGTATTTT
TRBJ1-5 - TRBV6-1 CASSEFPLQSGNQPQHF TGTGCCAGCAGTGAATTCCCTCTCCAGTCCGGCAATCAGCCCCAGCATTTT
TRBJ2-7 TRBD2 TRBV18 CASSPGLAGRALSYEQYF TGTGCCAGCTCACCGGGACTAGCGGGGCGAGCTCTCTCGTACGAGCAGTACTTC
TRBJ1-1 - TRBV5-1 CASSLIGGSARAFF TGCGCCAGCAGCTTGATAGGAGGGTCGGCCCGGGCTTTCTTT
TRBJ2-2 TRBD1 TRBV6-1 CASSGDGTELTGELFF TGTGCCAGCAGTGGAGACGGGACAGAACTCACCGGGGAGCTGTTTTTT
TRBJ2-1 TRBD2 TRBV6-5 CASSWSSRGGNEQFF TGTGCCAGCAGTTGGTCCTCTAGGGGAGGGAATGAGCAGTTCTTC
TRBJ2-5 TRBD1 TRBV2 CASSKQGDGETQYF TGTGCCAGCTCTAAACAGGGGGATGGAGAGACCCAGTACTTC
TRBJ2-7 - TRBV27 CASSILGSRGPEQYF TGTGCCAGCTCCATTCTCGGATCGCGCGGGCCCGAGCAGTACTTC
TRBJ2-3 TRBD2 TRBV5-1 CASSTGGTSGGFDTQYF TGCGCCAGCAGCACAGGCGGGACTAGCGGGGGGTTCGATACGCAGTATTTT
TRBJ2-3 - TRBV10-1 CASSRVAAVTLTDTQYF TGCGCCAGCAGTCGGGTAGCGGCAGTAACCCTCACAGATACGCAGTATTTT
TRBJ1-1 - TRBV19 CASNPQRGLEAFF TGTGCCAGTAACCCCCAGCGAGGTCTTGAAGCTTTCTTT
TRBJ2-5 TRBD2 TRBV5-4 CASSSGTTDRETQYF TGTGCCAGCAGCTCCGGGACTACCGATAGGGAGACCCAGTACTTC
TRBJ2-7 - TRBV11-2 CASSPGYEQYF TGTGCCAGCAGCCCGGGCTACGAGCAGTACTTC
TRBJ2-7 TRBD1 TRBV15 CATSNDRGPYEQYF TGTGCCACCAGCAACGACAGGGGGCCGTACGAGCAGTACTTC